This T cell receptor beta chain was recovered during a study of cytomegalovirus exposure and HLA in healthy donors. Study results and caveats: A link between a missense DCLRE1C variant and TCR beta V- and J-gene trimming emerged from a later analysis.

The CDR3 contains 15 residues. V was shortened by 0 bases and J by 3 bases, with 9 bases between the two germline ends. Germline V CDR1 and CDR2: LNHNV, YYDKDF (reference sequence). A remark on this clone: Antigen unknown.

PCR primers comprised 60 Vbeta and 13 Jbeta primers. Method: immunoSEQ multiplex PCR; TCRdb's copy keeps in-frame clones and lacks some. The table has about 140,000 clones, approximately 70% seen once. V gene TRBV15 combines with J gene TRBJ1-5; weak D call: TRBD1 (5 bases). The TCR was taken from a woman aged 55-69 years in good health and CMV-seronegative. Sequenced input: PBMCs. In nucleotides, the CDR3 is TGTGCCACCAGCAGAGATAGGGGTCTCAATCAGCCCCAGCATTTT. It yields the protein CATSRDRGLNQPQHF.